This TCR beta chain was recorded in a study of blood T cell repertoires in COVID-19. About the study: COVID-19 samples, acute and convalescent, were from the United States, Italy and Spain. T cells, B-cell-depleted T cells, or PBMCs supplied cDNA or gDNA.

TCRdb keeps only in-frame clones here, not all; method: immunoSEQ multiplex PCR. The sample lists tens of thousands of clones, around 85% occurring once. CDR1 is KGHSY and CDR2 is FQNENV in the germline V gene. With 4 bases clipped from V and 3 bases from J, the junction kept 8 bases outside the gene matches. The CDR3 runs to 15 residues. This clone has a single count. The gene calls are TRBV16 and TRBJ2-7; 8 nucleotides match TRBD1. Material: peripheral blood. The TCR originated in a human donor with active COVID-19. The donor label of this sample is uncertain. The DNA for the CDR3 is TGTGCCAGCAGCCTTGACAGGGGATTGGGCTACGAGCAGTACTTC. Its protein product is CASSLDRGLGYEQYF.